This T cell receptor beta chain was recorded in a study of CD8 T cells in ankylosing spondylitis. There are a few counts of this clonotype. Its antigen is not known. The CDR3 is 15 residues long. V lost 7 bases, J lost 5 bases, and 17 bases lay in between. CDR1 is SGHTA and CDR2 is FQGNSA in the germline V gene. 5'-RACE, quantitative and with molecular barcodes, yielded the TCR beta libraries. TCRdb fed the 5' RACE reads into MiXCR, producing one record per CDR3 protein. The data show some 200,000 distinct CDR3 sequences, roughly 18% seen once. General observations from the study: In the blood and synovial fluid of reactive arthritis, some motif variants had been previously reported. Significant enrichment of disease-linked clones was reported in matched ankylosing spondylitis synovial fluid. A motif in TCR beta, a set of eight highly homologous variants, appeared characteristic of ankylosing spondylitis blood.

The receptor was isolated from a male donor between 5 and 35 years old with ankylosing spondylitis or in good health (not recorded which). What was sequenced was blood, either unsorted or a sorted T cell fraction (not recorded which). This chain joins TRBV7-2 and TRBJ2-2, with a possible D match to TRBD1 (6 bases). The CDR3 sequence is CASNPSRDNTGELFF. For the CDR3, the DNA is TGTGCCAGCAACCCAAGTCGGGACAATACCGGGGAGCTGTTTTTT.